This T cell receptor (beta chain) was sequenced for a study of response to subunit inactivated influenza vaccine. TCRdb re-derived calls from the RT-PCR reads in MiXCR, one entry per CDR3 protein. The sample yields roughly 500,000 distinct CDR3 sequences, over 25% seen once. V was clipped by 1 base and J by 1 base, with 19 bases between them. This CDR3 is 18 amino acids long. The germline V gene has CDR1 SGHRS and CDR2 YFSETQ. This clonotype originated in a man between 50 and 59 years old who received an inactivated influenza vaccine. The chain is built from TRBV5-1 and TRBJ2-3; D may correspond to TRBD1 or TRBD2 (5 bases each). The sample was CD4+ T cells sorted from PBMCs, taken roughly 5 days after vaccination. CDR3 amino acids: CASSLLWTSTGRTDTQYF. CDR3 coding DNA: TGCGCCAGCAGCTTGCTTTGGACCTCCACGGGGCGCACAGATACGCAGTATTTT.